The present TCR beta chain was sequenced within a study of T-cell reconstitution after alpha-beta-depleted transplantation in children. Germline CDR1 and CDR2: MNHEY and SMNVEV (reference sequence). V gave up 0 bases and J gave up 2 bases; unmatched junction bases: 11. There are 19 residues in the CDR3. Unique molecular identifiers were used to barcode this TCRbeta library. TCRdb reprocessed the PCR reads via MiXCR and lists one record per CDR3 protein. The sample carries 70,000 to 95,000 distinct CDR3 sequences, about a sixth recorded once. There are a few counts of this clonotype. The clonotype was recovered from a male patient between 2 and 15 years old who had a stem cell transplant for acute lymphoblastic leukemia, so the T cells may come from the graft donor. The sample was PBMCs, mostly from graft donor cells, taken 180 days after TCRalphabeta/CD19-depleted stem cell transplant. J is TRBJ2-1 and V is TRBV27; 9 nucleotides agree with TRBD2. The CDR3 region has the DNA TGTGCCAGCAGTTTATCGAGACGGGCTCGCGGGGGGGCCTACAATGAGCAGTTCTTC. This gives the protein CASSLSRRARGGAYNEQFF.